This T cell receptor beta chain came from a study of Ad26.COV2.S vaccination and SARS-CoV-2 variants. Assay used: immunoSEQ multiplex PCR; TCRdb lists only in-frame clones, some missing. This table has about 350,000 clones, approximately 90% appearing once. Whole-study findings and limits: Analyses that measured TCR breadth and depth may have underestimated total T cell responses. Across vaccine and placebo recipients, the breadth of non-spike TCRs was similar.

Treatment here: over 15 received Ad26.COV2.S at low or high dose, single or two shots; 5 received placebo; per-sample allocation not given. Samples were taken on day 63 after the first vaccine or placebo injection. Trimming cost V 0 bases and J 6 bases; bases outside gene matches: 5. Germline V lookup: CDR1 MNHEY, CDR2 SVGAGI. The CDR3 sequence is 15 residues long. Regarding this clone: Its antigen remains unidentified.

This TCR was sampled from a person between 18 and 60 years old who received the Ad26.COV2.S COVID-19 vaccine or a placebo. The sequencing here drew on peripheral blood, taken in a trial of Ad26.COV2.S vaccine versus placebo. The chain recombines TRBV6-5 with TRBJ1-3; 7 bases align to TRBD1. Here the CDR3 reads CASSYSGGAENTIYF. The CDR3 DNA follows: TGTGCCAGCAGTTACTCAGGGGGCGCTGAAAACACCATATATTTT.